Described below is a single T cell receptor (beta chain) sequence and its context. Its antigen is currently unknown. The data were obtained in a study of memory CD4+ T cells and cytomegalovirus serostatus. Notes on the study in general: CD4+ memory repertoires contained about two fifths of the 164 reported CMV TCRbeta sequences.

TCRdb keeps only in-frame clones here, not all; method: immunoSEQ multiplex PCR. The data contain tens of thousands of clones, approximately 83% of them singletons. The V gene's germline CDR1 is SEHNR and CDR2 FQNEAQ (reference sequence). The CDR3 runs to 15 residues. V was clipped by 5 bases and J by 8 bases, with 20 bases between them. Single viable CD3+CD4+CD8-CD45RO+ cells were sorted as the memory CD4+ T cells. Sequencing used memory CD4+ T cells from blood. The chain combines TRBV7-9 with TRBJ2-3; perhaps TRBD1 as D (6 bases). This TCR was sampled from an adult in good health and CMV-seronegative. The CDR3 protein is CASSHSQGVSRTQYF. CDR3 in DNA: TGTGCCAGCAGCCATTCACAGGGAGTCTCGCGTACGCAGTATTTT. Using reference TRBV7-9 and TRBJ2-3 for the parts outside the CDR3, the full variable domain is DTGVSQNPRHKITKRGQNVTFRCDPISEHNRLYWYRQTLGQGPEFLTYFQNEAQLEKSRLLSDRFSAERPKGSFSTLEIQRTEQGDSAMYLCASSHSQGVSRTQYFGPGTRLTVL.